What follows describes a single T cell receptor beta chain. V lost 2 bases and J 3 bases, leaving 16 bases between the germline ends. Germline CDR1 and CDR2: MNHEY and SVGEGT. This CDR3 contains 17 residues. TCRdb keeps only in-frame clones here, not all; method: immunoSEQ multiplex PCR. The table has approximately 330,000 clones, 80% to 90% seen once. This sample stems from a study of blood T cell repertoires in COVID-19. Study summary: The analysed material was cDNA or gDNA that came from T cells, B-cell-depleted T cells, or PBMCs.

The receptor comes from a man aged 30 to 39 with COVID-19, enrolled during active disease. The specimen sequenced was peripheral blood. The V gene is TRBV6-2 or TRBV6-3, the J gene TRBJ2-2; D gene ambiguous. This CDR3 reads CASSYLFGSRDTGELFF. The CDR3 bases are TGTGCCAGCAGTTACCTATTTGGCAGTCGGGACACCGGGGAGCTGTTTTTT.